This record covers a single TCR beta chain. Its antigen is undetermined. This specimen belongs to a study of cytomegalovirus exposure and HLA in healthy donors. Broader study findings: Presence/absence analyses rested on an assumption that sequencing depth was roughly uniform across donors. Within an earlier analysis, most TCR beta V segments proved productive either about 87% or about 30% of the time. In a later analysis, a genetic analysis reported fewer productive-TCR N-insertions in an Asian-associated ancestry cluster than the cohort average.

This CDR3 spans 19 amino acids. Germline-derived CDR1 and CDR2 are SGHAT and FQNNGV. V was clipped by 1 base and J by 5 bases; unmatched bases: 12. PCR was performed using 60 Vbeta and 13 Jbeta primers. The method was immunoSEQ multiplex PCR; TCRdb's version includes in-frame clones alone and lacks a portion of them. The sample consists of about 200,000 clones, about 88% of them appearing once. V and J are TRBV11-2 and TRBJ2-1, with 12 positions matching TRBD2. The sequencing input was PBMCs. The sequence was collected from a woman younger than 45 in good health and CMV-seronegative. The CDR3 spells CASSLGRLAGGFPNNEQFF. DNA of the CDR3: TGTGCCAGCAGCTTAGGCCGGCTAGCGGGAGGGTTTCCCAACAATGAGCAGTTCTTC. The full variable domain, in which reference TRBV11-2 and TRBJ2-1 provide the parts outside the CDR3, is EAGVAQSPRYKIIEKRQSVAFWCNPISGHATLYWYQQILGQGPKLLIQFQNNGVVDDSQLPKDRFSAERLKGVDSTLKIQPAKLEDSAVYLCASSLGRLAGGFPNNEQFFGPGTRLTVL.